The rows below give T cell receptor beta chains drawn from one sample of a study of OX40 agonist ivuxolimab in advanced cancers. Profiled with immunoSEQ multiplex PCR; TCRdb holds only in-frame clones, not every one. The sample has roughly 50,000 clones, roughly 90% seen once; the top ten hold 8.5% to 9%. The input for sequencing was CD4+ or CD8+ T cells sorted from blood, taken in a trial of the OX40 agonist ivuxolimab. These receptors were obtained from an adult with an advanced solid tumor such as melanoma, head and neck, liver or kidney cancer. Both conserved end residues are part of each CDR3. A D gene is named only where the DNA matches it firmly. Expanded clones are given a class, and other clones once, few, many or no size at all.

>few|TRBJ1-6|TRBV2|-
CASSAPRTANSPLHF
TGTGCCAGCAGTGCGCCAAGGACAGCTAATTCACCCCTCCACTTT
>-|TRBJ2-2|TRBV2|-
CASSWYGELFF
TGTGCCAGTAGCTGGTACGGGGAGCTGTTTTTT
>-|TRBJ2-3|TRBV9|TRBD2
CASSVGNSGRDTQYF
TGTGCCAGCAGCGTAGGAAATAGCGGGAGAGATACGCAGTATTTT
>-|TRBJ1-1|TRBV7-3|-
CASSQMGDTEAFF
TGTGCCAGCAGCCAAATGGGGGACACTGAAGCTTTCTTT
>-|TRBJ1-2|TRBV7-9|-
CASPYGQTNGYTF
TGTGCCAGCCCCTATGGACAGACCAATGGCTACACCTTC
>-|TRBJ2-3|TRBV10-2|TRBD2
CASSGGLAVTDTQYF
TGCGCCAGCAGTGGGGGACTAGCGGTCACAGATACGCAGTATTTT
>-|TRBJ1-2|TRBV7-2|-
CASSLNIFGGTVNYGYTF
TGTGCCAGCAGCTTAAATATCTTTGGGGGGACGGTCAACTATGGCTACACCTTC
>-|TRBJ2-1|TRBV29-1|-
CSVEVGLAVKSSYNEQFF
TGCAGCGTTGAAGTCGGCCTAGCTGTCAAGAGCTCCTACAATGAGCAGTTCTTC
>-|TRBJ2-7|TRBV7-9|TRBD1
CASSPPSPGQGSYEQYF
TGTGCCAGCAGCCCCCCCTCCCCGGGACAGGGAAGCTACGAGCAGTACTTC
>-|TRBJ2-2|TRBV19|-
CASSLYQGNTGELFF
TGTGCCAGTAGTTTATACCAGGGAAACACCGGGGAGCTGTTTTTT
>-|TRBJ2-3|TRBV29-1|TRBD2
CSVPRLSGGTDTQYF
TGCAGCGTCCCCCGTTTGAGCGGGGGGACAGATACGCAGTATTTT
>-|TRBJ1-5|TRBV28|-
CASSFWGEDQPQHF
TGTGCCAGCAGTTTTTGGGGGGAGGATCAGCCCCAGCATTTT
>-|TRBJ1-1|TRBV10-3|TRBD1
CAISVTGTGELSTEAFF
TGTGCCATCAGTGTAACCGGGACAGGGGAATTGAGTACTGAAGCTTTCTTT
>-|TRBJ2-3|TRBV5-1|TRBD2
CASSLYHSGLSTDTQYF
TGCGCCAGCAGCTTATATCATAGCGGGCTTAGCACAGATACGCAGTATTTT
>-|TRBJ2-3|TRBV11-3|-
CASSSTTRADTQYF
TGTGCCAGCAGCTCCACGACTAGGGCAGATACGCAGTATTTT